Below, 24 T cell receptor beta chains from the same sample are listed, as sequenced in a study of CD8 T cells in ankylosing spondylitis. These TCRs' antigens remain unknown. Study-wide points: Ankylosing spondylitis blood appeared to carry a characteristic TCR beta motif of roughly 8 highly homologous variants.

Using its own MiXCR run on the 5' RACE reads, TCRdb lists one record per CDR3 protein. The data show about 450,000 distinct CDR3 sequences, 25% to 30% seen once. Specimen: blood, either unsorted or a sorted T cell fraction (not recorded which). These TCRs come from a male donor with ankylosing spondylitis.

As regards this clonotype: One end of the junction is discordant with germline, which a read error may explain. The chain employs TRBV12-3 or TRBV12-4 and TRBJ1-5, with TRBD1 matching over 8 bases. The CDR3 loop spans 15 amino acids. CDR3 loop: CASRLGTGSNQPQHF. CDR3 DNA: TGTGCCAGCAGGTTAGGGACAGGCAGCAATCAGCCCCAGCATTTT.

The chain joins TRBV25-1 to TRBJ2-5; 7 bases align to TRBD2. CDR3 length: 15 amino acids. CDR1 and CDR2 from the germline V gene are MGHDK and SYGVNS. J gave up 4 bases and V 6 bases, and 11 bases lay outside the gene matches. CDR3 DNA: TGTGCCAGCAGGATTTCGGGAGGAGGGATAGAGACCCAGTACTTC. It translates to CASRISGGGIETQYF.

The rearrangement joins TRBV7-2 to TRBJ1-3; D is uncertain. CDR1 and CDR2 (germline): SGHTA, FQGNSA. This CDR3 is built from 16 residues. V was pared by 6 bases and J by 2 bases, with 17 bases between. The CDR3 loop reads CASSPAASRAGNTIYF. The CDR3 DNA reads as TGTGCCAGCAGTCCAGCCGCAAGCAGAGCTGGAAACACCATATATTTT.

In this sample, this clonotype turned up a few times. The chain has TRBV7-6 and TRBJ2-3, with a possible D match to TRBD2 (5 bases). Looked up from germline, CDR1 is SGHVS and CDR2 is FNYEAQ. The CDR3 contains 15 residues. V was trimmed by 4 bases and J by 2 bases, leaving 13 bases between them. As DNA, the CDR3 is TGTGCCAGCAGCTCCGAGGGCGGCCTCACAGATACGCAGTATTTT. Translated, it gives CASSSEGGLTDTQYF.

J is TRBJ2-1 and V is TRBV18; the match to TRBD1 covers 10 bases. V trimming: 4 bases; J trimming: 8 bases; junction bases outside the gene matches: 11. This CDR3 has 16 residues. Germline loops: CDR1 KGHSH, CDR2 LQKENI. CDR3 DNA sequence: TGTGCCAGCTCACGCCGTGGGACAGGGGCATCCGATGAGCAGTTCTTC. This translates into CASSRRGTGASDEQFF.

The gene calls are TRBV20-1 and TRBJ2-1, with 8 bases identical to TRBD2. Trimming at V came to 6 bases and at J to 4 bases, leaving 11 bases not matched to a gene. Germline CDR1 DFQATT, CDR2 SNEGSKA (reference sequence). The CDR3 sequence is 15 residues long. The CDR3 DNA follows: TGCAGTGCAACAGAGGCTAGCGGGCCTTACAATGAGCAGTTCTTC. Amino acids: CSATEASGPYNEQFF.

A single count supports this clonotype. The rearrangement joins TRBV5-1 to TRBJ2-5, with D tentatively TRBD1 (6 bases). V was cut by 3 bases and J by 5 bases, with 17 bases left in between. CDR1 is SGHRS and CDR2 is YFSETQ in the germline V gene. CDR3 length equals 15 residues. The CDR3: CASSSGVDRSETQYF. Here the CDR3 DNA reads TGCGCCAGCAGCTCTGGGGTAGACAGGTCGGAGACCCAGTACTTC.

The sample holds many counts of this clonotype. The rearrangement uses TRBV19 and TRBJ2-4; a weak D match, TRBD1 (6 bases). V dropped 5 bases and J dropped 0 bases, with 11 bases sitting between them. The CDR3 loop spans 15 amino acids. The germline gives CDR1 LNHDA, CDR2 SQIVND (reference sequence). The DNA for the CDR3 is TGTGCCAGTAGTGCGGACAGAGCAGCCAAAAACATTCAGTACTTC. It is translated as CASSADRAAKNIQYF.

This chain links TRBV20-1 with TRBJ1-6; 7 positions match TRBD1. The junction had 4 bases not matched to a gene; V was cut back by 0 bases and J by 5 bases. CDR3 length: 15 amino acids. CDR1 is DFQATT, CDR2 SNEGSKA, per germline (reference sequence). The CDR3 DNA is TGCAGTGCTAGAGAAGTCAGGGGGGATAATTCACCCCTCCACTTT. Translation: CSAREVRGDNSPLHF.

The chain links TRBV6-1 to TRBJ1-1; 10 bases are shared with TRBD1. The CDR3 sequence is 15 residues long. Germline V gene lookup returns CDR1 MNHNS and CDR2 SASEGT. Losses at the gene ends were 10 bases for V and 1 base for J; bases not matched to a gene: 9. CDR3 in DNA: TGTGCCAACGCTGGGGGGGACAGGGGGAACACTGAAGCTTTCTTT. Its translation: CANAGGDRGNTEAFF.

This clonotype was seen more than once but under ten times. J is TRBJ2-3 and V is TRBV6-1; 8 bases match TRBD2. From germline, CDR1 is MNHNS and CDR2 SASEGT. There are 18 residues in the CDR3. J was trimmed by 2 bases and V by 6 bases; bases with no gene match: 16. CDR3 nucleotide sequence: TGTGCCAGCAGACCCGGGGGGTCGGGAGGGCCCTCCACAGATACGCAGTATTTT. Translating it yields CASRPGGSGGPSTDTQYF.

The chain carries TRBV3-1 and TRBJ2-7; the match to TRBD2 covers 15 bases. There are 15 residues in the CDR3. Germline V gene lookup returns CDR1 LGHDT and CDR2 YNNKEL (reference sequence). V was clipped by 5 bases and J by 6 bases; unmatched bases: 5. This chain's CDR3 is CASSFRTSGRVEQYF. Written as DNA, the CDR3 is TGTGCCAGCAGCTTCCGGACTAGCGGGAGGGTCGAGCAGTACTTC.

This clonotype has more than one count but fewer than ten. This chain joins TRBV4-2 and TRBJ2-7; a possible D gene is TRBD2 (6 bases). V was pared by 1 base and J by 3 bases, with 19 bases between. In germline, CDR1 is LGHNA, CDR2 YNFKEQ. There are 17 residues in the CDR3. The CDR3 nucleotides are TGTGCCAGCAGCCAAGCTGAGGGAGGCGCCCTAATCTACGAGCAGTACTTC. Translation gives CASSQAEGGALIYEQYF.

This clonotype showed up just a few times. The J gene is TRBJ1-5, the V gene TRBV24-1; D might be TRBD1 (5 bases). The CDR3 loop spans 16 amino acids. Germline loops: CDR1 KGHDR, CDR2 SFDVKD. V lost 3 bases and J 2 bases, leaving 13 bases between the germline ends. DNA of the CDR3: TGTGCCACCAGTGATCCCGGGGGGTTTGGCAATCAGCCCCAGCATTTT. Protein product: CATSDPGGFGNQPQHF.

The rearrangement links TRBV5-1 to TRBJ2-5, with 7 bases fitting TRBD1. V was pared by 3 bases and J by 5 bases, with 13 bases of the junction left unmatched. Looked up from germline, CDR1 is SGHRS and CDR2 is YFSETQ. The CDR3 is 16 amino acids. CDR3 nucleotides: TGCGCCAGCAGCTCGGGACCGACAGGGTCCCACGAGACCCAGTACTTC. Residues: CASSSGPTGSHETQYF.

This clonotype has just a few counts. The chain joins TRBV20-1 to TRBJ2-5; perhaps TRBD2 as D (5 bases). Germline values: CDR1 DFQATT, CDR2 SNEGSKA (reference sequence). Trimming removed 3 bases at V and 0 bases at J, with 17 bases between. There are 16 residues in the CDR3. Written as DNA, the CDR3 is TGCAGTGCTAGTTTATCAGTACTAGGAAACCAAGAGACCCAGTACTTC. Translation gives CSASLSVLGNQETQYF.

This clonotype turned up a few times. The chain uses TRBV3-1 and TRBJ2-1; D uncertain. Germline CDR1 reads LGHDT; CDR2 reads YNNKEL (reference sequence). Trimming took 6 bases from V and 0 from J, leaving 9 bases between them. CDR3 length equals 14 residues. The CDR3 bases are TGTGCCAGCAGTAGACGTGGCTCCTACAATGAGCAGTTCTTC. The encoded protein is CASSRRGSYNEQFF.

This clonotype was found many times. CDR3 nucleotide sequence: TGCAGTGCTAGAGATAGGACAGTGAACACTGAAGCTTTCTTT. It is translated as CSARDRTVNTEAFF. The chain links TRBV20-1 to TRBJ1-1; maybe TRBD1 (6 bases). V was shortened by 0 bases and J by 0 bases, with 8 bases between the two germline ends. Looked up from germline, CDR1 is DFQATT and CDR2 is SNEGSKA (reference sequence). CDR3 size: 14 residues.

This clonotype was observed a single time. CDR3 sequence: CASTKRESTGELFF. The CDR3 DNA is TGTGCCAGCACGAAGCGGGAGAGTACCGGGGAGCTGTTTTTT. The rearrangement joins TRBV6-1 to TRBJ2-2; TRBD2 aligns across 8 bases. The germline gives CDR1 MNHNS, CDR2 SASEGT. This CDR3 comprises 14 residues. Trimming at V came to 7 bases and at J to 5 bases, leaving 6 bases not matched to a gene.

This clonotype was observed a handful of times. The V call is TRBV20-1, the J call TRBJ1-5, with D perhaps matching TRBD1 (5 bases). The V gene's germline CDR1 is DFQATT and CDR2 SNEGSKA (reference sequence). The CDR3 has 13 amino acids. V was cut by 3 bases and J by 4 bases, with 10 bases left in between. The CDR3: CSAREGPNQPQHF. The CDR3 bases are TGCAGTGCTAGGGAGGGGCCGAATCAGCCCCAGCATTTT.

The chain carries TRBV5-6 and TRBJ2-2; D not certain. V was shortened by 4 bases and J by 2 bases, with 15 bases between the two germline ends. Germline V gene lookup returns CDR1 SGHDT and CDR2 YYEEEE. The CDR3 consists of 16 residues. The CDR3 loop is CASSPATTGNTGELFF. The CDR3 nucleotides are TGTGCCAGCAGCCCTGCCACAACTGGAAACACCGGGGAGCTGTTTTTT.

This chain uses TRBV5-1 with TRBJ1-5, with 8 positions matching TRBD1. The ends lost 3 bases at V and 2 bases at J; junction bases unmatched: 4. Looked up from germline, CDR1 is SGHRS and CDR2 is YFSETQ. The CDR3 covers 15 residues. The chain's CDR3 is CASSSQGERNQPQHF. CDR3 nucleotide sequence: TGCGCCAGCAGCTCACAGGGGGAGCGCAATCAGCCCCAGCATTTT.

V gene TRBV5-1 combines with J gene TRBJ1-1; 7 positions agree with TRBD1. This CDR3 contains 15 residues. Unmatched junction bases numbered 7, after V lost 3 bases and J lost 2 bases. In germline, CDR1 is SGHRS, CDR2 YFSETQ. DNA for the CDR3: TGCGCCAGCAGCTACTCGGGACAGAGCAACACTGAAGCTTTCTTT. It yields the protein CASSYSGQSNTEAFF. The full variable domain, rest sourced from reference TRBV5-1 and TRBJ1-1, is KAGVTQTPRYLIKTRGQQVTLSCSPISGHRSVSWYQQTPGQGLQFLFEYFSETQRNKGNFPGRFSGRQFSNSRSEMNVSTLELGDSALYLCASSYSGQSNTEAFFGQGTRLTVV.

This clonotype was seen a handful of times. The CDR3 sequence is CASRLEGGGYEQYV. For the CDR3, the DNA is TGTGCCAGCAGACTAGAAGGGGGCGGGTACGAGCAGTACGTC. V and J are TRBV12-3 or TRBV12-4 and TRBJ2-7; the match to TRBD1 covers 7 bases. Trimming took 6 bases from V and 4 from J; bases not matched to a gene: 9. The CDR3 runs 14 residues.